The present T cell receptor (beta chain) was sequenced within a study of CD8+CD57+ T cells in acquired aplastic anemia. TCR beta VDJ and CDR3 profiles were obtained from a genomic DNA template. MiXCR, applied by TCRdb to the reads, yields one record per CDR3 protein. The sample consists of some 190,000 distinct CDR3 sequences, about half of them appearing once. Many counts were recorded for this clonotype. This CDR3 region has 16 residues. CDR1 LNHDA and CDR2 SQIVND come from the germline V gene (reference sequence). Sequences were obtained from sorted CD4+, CD8+, or CD8+CD57+ T cells (not recorded which) from PBMCs. V usage is TRBV19 and J usage is TRBJ1-5; possibly TRBD1 for D (6 bases). The TCR originated in a human donor in good health. The CDR3: CATDPGQFYSNQPQHF. The CDR3 coding sequence is TGTGCTACCGACCCCGGACAGTTCTATAGCAATCAGCCCCAGCATTTT.